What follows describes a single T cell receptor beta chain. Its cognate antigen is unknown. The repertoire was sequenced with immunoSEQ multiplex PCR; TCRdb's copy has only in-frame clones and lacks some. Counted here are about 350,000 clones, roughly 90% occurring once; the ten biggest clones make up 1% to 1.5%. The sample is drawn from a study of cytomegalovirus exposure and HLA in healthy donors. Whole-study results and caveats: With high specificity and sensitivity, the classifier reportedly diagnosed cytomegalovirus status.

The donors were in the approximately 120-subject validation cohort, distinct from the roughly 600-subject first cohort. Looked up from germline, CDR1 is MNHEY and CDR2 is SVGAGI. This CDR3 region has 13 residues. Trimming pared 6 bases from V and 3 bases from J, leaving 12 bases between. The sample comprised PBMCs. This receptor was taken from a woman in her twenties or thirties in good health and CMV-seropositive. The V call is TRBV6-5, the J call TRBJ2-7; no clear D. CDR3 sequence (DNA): TGTGCCAGCAGCCCCGAGGCTTTCTACGAGCAGTACTTC. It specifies CASSPEAFYEQYF.